Below are 29 T cell receptor beta chains sequenced from a single sample in a study of regulatory T cells in long-lasting Graves disease. CDR3-region Arm-PCR and iRepertoire HTBI primers produced the TCR beta libraries. MiXCR, run by TCRdb on the multiplex PCR reads, gives a single entry per CDR3 protein. The sample yields 680,000 or so distinct CDR3 sequences, 15% to 20% seen once. The time point is: newly diagnosed GD, antithyroid drugs for less than 3 months. RNA extracted from PBMCs served as the sequencing template. The data also belong to a second study, concerning T cells in Graves' hyperthyroidism and ophthalmopathy.

The sample was peripheral blood mononuclear cells (PBMCs), taken at new diagnosis, from a patient treated with antithyroid drugs. All receptors derive from a woman aged 25-40 years with Graves disease.

For the CDR3, the DNA is TGTGCCAGCTTGACACCTAGCTCCTATAATTCACCCCTCCACTTT. This gives the protein CASLTPSSYNSPLHF. The genes are TRBV12-3 or TRBV12-4 and TRBJ1-6, with D unclear. The ends were cut back, 8 bases at V and 0 bases at J, with 11 bases in the middle. The CDR3 runs 15 residues.

This clonotype has at least ten counts. This sequence joins TRBV6-2 or TRBV6-3 and TRBJ2-7, with 15 bases aligning to TRBD2. Unmatched junction bases numbered 7, after V lost 5 bases and J lost 5 bases. Germline CDR1 MNHEY, CDR2 SVGEGT. There are 16 residues in the CDR3. As DNA, the CDR3 is TGTGCCAGCAGTCGTTCCGGGACTAGCGGGAGGAACGAGCAGTACTTC. It yields the protein CASSRSGTSGRNEQYF.

This clonotype was recorded at least ten times. The V and J genes are TRBV5-1 and TRBJ2-1; D ambiguous. There are 14 residues in the CDR3. The ends were cut back, 4 bases at V and 5 bases at J, with 13 bases in the middle. In germline, CDR1 is SGHRS, CDR2 YFSETQ. The CDR3 sequence: CASSLSPGNNEQFF. The CDR3 region has the DNA TGCGCCAGCAGCCTCTCTCCCGGCAACAATGAGCAGTTCTTC.

This clonotype appeared a few times. The chain employs TRBV30 and TRBJ1-3, with D hard to call. The V gene lost 5 bases and the J gene lost 5 bases, with 10 bases spanning the gap. Germline V gene lookup returns CDR1 GTSNPN and CDR2 SVGIG (reference sequence). The CDR3 runs to 12 residues. For the CDR3, the DNA is TGTGCCTGGGGAGCCAATCGAAACACCATATATTTT. Translated, it gives CAWGANRNTIYF.

About this clonotype: This may arise from a read error, as a much more abundant clone is one base away. Since the CDR3 does not end with the conserved phenylalanine or tryptophan, this likely comes from a read error. This chain joins TRBV6-9 and TRBJ1-5, with D tentatively TRBD1 (5 bases). CDR3 length: 15 amino acids. V was clipped by 4 bases and J by 0 bases, with 10 bases between them. Germline values: CDR1 MNHGY, CDR2 SVAAGI. CDR3 DNA sequence: TGTGCCAGCAGTTCCCTCGGGGCTAGCAATCAGCCCCAGCATCTT. It encodes CASSSLGASNQPQHL.

This clonotype occurred many times. This sequence joins TRBV20-1 and TRBJ1-1, with D tentatively TRBD1 (6 bases). The germline V and J ends were trimmed by 8 bases and 7 bases, with 20 bases remaining between them. CDR1 and CDR2 from the germline V gene are DFQATT and SNEGSKA (reference sequence). This CDR3 contains 13 residues. Written as DNA, the CDR3 is TGCAGTTATGATCAGGGGAGTATTGGTGAAGCTTTCTTT. It specifies CSYDQGSIGEAFF.

The V and J genes are TRBV10-1 and TRBJ2-2, with TRBD2 identical over 8 bases. The length of the CDR3 is 14 residues. Germline values: CDR1 WNHNN, CDR2 SYGVQD (reference sequence). V lost 2 bases and J lost 6; bases outside the gene matches: 2. In DNA form, the CDR3 reads TGCGCCAGCAGTGAGGGGACTAGTTCCGGGGAGCTGTTTTTT. Protein product: CASSEGTSSGELFF.

The sample holds many counts of this clonotype. CDR3 DNA: TGTGCCAGCAGTTTAGTAGGCGGGGAGTACTATGGCTACACCTTC. Protein: CASSLVGGEYYGYTF. V and J are TRBV12-3 or TRBV12-4 and TRBJ1-2, with D unresolved. The CDR3 consists of 15 residues. The V gene lost 1 base and the J gene lost 3 bases, with 12 bases spanning the gap.

The chain links TRBV9 to TRBJ2-6; D is unclear. The V end was cut by 3 bases, the J end by 0 bases, with 10 bases between. This CDR3 has 16 amino acids. The germline CDR1 and CDR2 sequences are SGDLS and YYNGEE. The CDR3, as DNA: TGTGCCAGCAGCGGGGGTATCGGCTCTGGGGCCAACGTCCTGACTTTC. Amino acid sequence: CASSGGIGSGANVLTF.

This clonotype occurred many times. The chain combines TRBV5-1 with TRBJ2-1; perhaps TRBD1 as D (5 bases). This CDR3 is 15 amino acids long. Deletions cut 5 bases from V and 5 bases from J, with 17 bases between. Germline loops: CDR1 SGHRS, CDR2 YFSETQ. The CDR3 reads CASSRIGQGNNEQFF. CDR3 coding DNA: TGCGCCAGCAGTCGAATAGGCCAGGGAAACAATGAGCAGTTCTTC.

This clonotype was seen many times. J is TRBJ2-7 and V is TRBV20-1, with D perhaps TRBD1 (6 bases). CDR3 length: 16 amino acids. Germline CDR1 and CDR2: DFQATT and SNEGSKA (reference sequence). V was cut by 2 bases and J by 3 bases, with 20 bases left in between. The chain's CDR3 is CSARRTGFRGSYEQYF. The CDR3 nucleotides are TGCAGTGCTAGACGTACAGGGTTTAGGGGCAGCTACGAGCAGTACTTC.

This clonotype was detected many times. Here the CDR3 DNA reads TGTGCCAGCAGCATTACCGGGGGGGGCAATCAGCCCCAGCATTTT. Amino acids: CASSITGGGNQPQHF. The chain joins TRBV28 to TRBJ1-5; D might be TRBD1 (5 bases). The germline CDR1 and CDR2 sequences are MDHEN and SYDVKM. The V end was cut by 6 bases, the J end by 2 bases, with 14 bases between. The CDR3 has 15 residues.

This clonotype was recorded at least ten times. The chain joins TRBV28 to TRBJ1-2; D gene uncertain. Trimming cost V 3 bases and J 4 bases, with 6 bases left between them. The germline gives CDR1 MDHEN, CDR2 SYDVKM. The CDR3 loop spans 12 amino acids. The CDR3 loop reads CASSFISYGYTF. DNA of the CDR3: TGTGCCAGCAGTTTTATTTCCTATGGCTACACCTTC.

This clonotype was observed many times. V is TRBV28 and J is TRBJ2-5; TRBD2 matches at 7 bases. CDR3 size: 13 residues. Germline CDR1 and CDR2: MDHEN and SYDVKM. The J segment lost 5 bases and the V segment lost 8 bases, leaving 8 bases of the junction unmatched. The CDR3, as DNA: TGTGCCAGCCGCAAGCGGGGCTTTGAGACCCAGTACTTC. This sequence encodes CASRKRGFETQYF.

The table lists this clonotype with many counts. This rearrangement joins TRBV6-1 to TRBJ2-7; perhaps TRBD2 as D (6 bases). Germline loops: CDR1 MNHNS, CDR2 SASEGT. The CDR3 loop spans 14 amino acids. The V gene lost 7 bases and the J gene lost 2 bases, with 15 bases spanning the gap. The CDR3 reads CASNTRRDAYEQYF. The CDR3 nucleotides read TGTGCCAGCAATACCCGGCGGGACGCCTACGAGCAGTACTTC.

This clonotype was counted at least ten times. The chain recombines TRBV28 with TRBJ2-7; D is undetermined. Germline V gene lookup returns CDR1 MDHEN and CDR2 SYDVKM. The CDR3 has 17 residues. Trimming stripped 1 base from V and 0 bases from J, with 16 bases between. This chain's CDR3 is CASSLYTDNLYSYEQYF. The DNA of the CDR3 is TGTGCCAGCAGTTTATACACCGACAATCTCTACTCCTACGAGCAGTACTTC.

The chain uses TRBV6-1 and TRBJ1-6, with TRBD1 matching over 10 bases. Germline-derived CDR1 and CDR2 are MNHNS and SASEGT. J was trimmed by 8 bases and V by 6 bases; bases with no gene match: 7. CDR3 size: 15 residues. CDR3 DNA: TGTGCCAGCAGGGCGGACAGGGGGTTCGATTCACCCCTCCACTTT. It translates to CASRADRGFDSPLHF.

This chain connects TRBV5-6 to TRBJ1-1; unclear D gene. V gave up 3 bases and J gave up 3 bases, with 12 bases separating them. Germline CDR1 and CDR2: SGHDT and YYEEEE. The CDR3 is 14 amino acids. The CDR3 loop is CASSSDWGDTEAFF. The CDR3 DNA reads as TGTGCCAGCAGCTCTGATTGGGGAGACACTGAAGCTTTCTTT.

This clonotype was counted many times. This chain links TRBV12-3 or TRBV12-4 with TRBJ2-1; 8 nucleotides agree with TRBD2. Losses at the gene ends were 7 bases for V and 6 bases for J; bases not matched to a gene: 11. This CDR3 comprises 15 residues. The CDR3 region has the DNA TGTGCCAGCACTCAGAGGCGGGAGGTGGGCAATGAGCAGTTCTTC. Translated, it gives CASTQRREVGNEQFF.

This clonotype was counted between two and nine times. The rearrangement joins TRBV20-1 to TRBJ2-7; 9 bases align to TRBD2. The CDR3 is made up of 15 amino acids. Germline V gene data show CDR1 as DFQATT and CDR2 as SNEGSKA (reference sequence). J gave up 6 bases and V 0 bases, and 9 bases lay outside the gene matches. In nucleotides, the CDR3 is TGCAGTGCTAGAGATAGGCGACTAGCGGTTAGCGAGCAGTACTTC. It is translated as CSARDRRLAVSEQYF.

This clonotype appeared a few times. The chain employs TRBV20-1 and TRBJ1-1; no definite D call. Per the germline V gene, CDR1 is DFQATT and CDR2 is SNEGSKA (reference sequence). Trimming removed 2 bases at V and 1 base at J, with 8 bases between. This CDR3 region has 13 residues. This chain's CDR3 is CSARTFSNTEAFF. The CDR3 coding sequence is TGCAGTGCTAGAACGTTTTCGAACACTGAAGCTTTCTTT.

Many counts were recorded for this clonotype. This sequence joins TRBV6-1 and TRBJ2-3, with 8 bases matching TRBD2. Germline assignment: CDR1 MNHNS and CDR2 SASEGT. Trimming cost V 6 bases and J 4 bases; bases outside gene matches: 9. CDR3 length: 15 amino acids. The CDR3 loop is CASRTGGAFADTQYF. CDR3 in DNA: TGTGCCAGCAGGACGGGGGGGGCGTTCGCAGATACGCAGTATTTT.

Remarks on this clonotype: This may arise from a read error, as a much more abundant clone is one base away. The rearrangement links TRBV3-1 to TRBJ2-4, with D unclear. This CDR3 is 14 amino acids long. Germline V gene sequence: CDR1 LGHDT, CDR2 YNNKEL (reference sequence). Deletions cut 3 bases from V and 13 bases from J, with 19 bases between. The CDR3 DNA reads as TGTGCCAGCAGCCAGGCCTTTTACGTCAATGAGCAGTACTTC. Residues: CASSQAFYVNEQYF.

The chain couples TRBV6-2 or TRBV6-3 to TRBJ1-1; D possibly corresponds to TRBD1 (5 bases). This CDR3 contains 16 residues. Germline lookup yields CDR1 MNHEY and CDR2 SVGEGT. Trimming shortened V by 2 bases and J by 5 bases, and 18 bases separated the two germline ends. The DNA for the CDR3 is TGTGCCAGCAGTTACAAGACGGGGGGGGGGAGAACTGAAGCTTTCTTT. Translation: CASSYKTGGGRTEAFF.

V is TRBV24-1 and J is TRBJ2-1, with 9 bases aligning to TRBD1. Looked up from germline, CDR1 is KGHDR and CDR2 is SFDVKD. This CDR3 has 15 amino acids. V lost 2 bases, J lost 9 bases, and 7 bases stayed unmatched. The DNA for the CDR3 is TGTGCCACCAGTGATTCCGGGACAGGGTATATTGAGCAGTTCTTC. This sequence encodes CATSDSGTGYIEQFF.

This clonotype was picked up a small number of times. The chain is built from TRBV20-1 and TRBJ1-1, with no clear D. Germline V gene data show CDR1 as DFQATT and CDR2 as SNEGSKA (reference sequence). This CDR3 comprises 14 residues. V was pared by 0 bases and J by 0 bases, with 8 bases between. DNA of the CDR3: TGCAGTGCTAGAGAAAAGAGGATGAACACTGAAGCTTTCTTT. Residues: CSAREKRMNTEAFF.

The V call is TRBV6-2 or TRBV6-3, the J call TRBJ2-2; TRBD2 matches 11 bases. This CDR3 is built from 15 residues. The V and J ends lost 5 bases and 3 bases, in that order; junction bases with no gene match: 2. Per the germline V gene, CDR1 is MNHEY and CDR2 is SVGEGT. The CDR3, as DNA: TGTGCCAGCAGTAATAGCGGGAGGGACACCGGGGAGCTGTTTTTT. As protein: CASSNSGRDTGELFF.

This clonotype was recorded at least ten times. The chain couples TRBV28 to TRBJ2-7, with 11 bases identical to TRBD2. This CDR3 is built from 15 residues. CDR1 MDHEN and CDR2 SYDVKM come from the germline V gene. V shed 6 bases and J 0 bases; nucleotides not matched to a gene: 4. The CDR3 sequence: CASRLAGGFSYEQYF. The CDR3, as DNA: TGTGCCAGCAGGCTAGCGGGAGGCTTCTCCTACGAGCAGTACTTC.

As to this clonotype: With a much larger clone just one base away, this may be a read error. The genes are TRBV20-1 and TRBJ2-1, with D maybe TRBD2 (5 bases). CDR1 and CDR2 (germline): DFQATT, SNEGSKA (reference sequence). V shed 2 bases and J shed 3 bases, with 11 bases lying between them. The CDR3 runs to 14 residues. The CDR3 sequence: CSARMAGDYNEQFF. The CDR3 nucleotides read TGCAGTGCTAGAATGGCGGGCGACTACAATGAGCAGTTCTTC.